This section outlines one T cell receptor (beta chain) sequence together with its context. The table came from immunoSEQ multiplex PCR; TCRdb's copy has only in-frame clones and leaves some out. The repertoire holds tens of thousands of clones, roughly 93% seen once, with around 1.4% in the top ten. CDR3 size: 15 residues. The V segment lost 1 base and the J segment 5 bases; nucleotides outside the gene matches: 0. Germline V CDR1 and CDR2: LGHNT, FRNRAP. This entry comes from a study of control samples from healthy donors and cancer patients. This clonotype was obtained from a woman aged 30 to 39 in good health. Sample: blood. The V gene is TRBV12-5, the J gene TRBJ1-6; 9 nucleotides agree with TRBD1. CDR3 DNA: TGTGCTAGTGGTTTGGACAGGGGGCATAATTCACCCCTCCACTTT. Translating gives CASGLDRGHNSPLHF.